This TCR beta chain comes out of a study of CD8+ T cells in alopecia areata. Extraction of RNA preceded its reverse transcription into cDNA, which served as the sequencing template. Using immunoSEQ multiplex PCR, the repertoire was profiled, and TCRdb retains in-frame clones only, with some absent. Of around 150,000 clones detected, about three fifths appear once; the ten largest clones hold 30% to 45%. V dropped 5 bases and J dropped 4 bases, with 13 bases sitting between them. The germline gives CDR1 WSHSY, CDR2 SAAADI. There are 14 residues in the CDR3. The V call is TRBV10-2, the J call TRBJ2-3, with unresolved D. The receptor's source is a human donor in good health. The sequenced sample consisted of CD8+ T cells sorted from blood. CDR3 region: CASSYSASSDTQYF. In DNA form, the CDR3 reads TGCGCCAGCAGTTACTCGGCATCCTCAGATACGCAGTATTTT.